These 28 T cell receptor beta chains share one sample of origin, sequenced in a study of blood T cell repertoires in COVID-19 (dated by TCRdb to between 2020 and 2021). The library was produced with the immunoSEQ multiplex PCR assay. TCRdb's version of the immuneACCESS table is confined to in-frame rearrangements and falls short of the full clone set. An unresolved V gene accounts for under half of the shortfall where checked; the remainder is of unknown origin. This sample has 200,000 to 250,000 clones in its table, and 89% of those were observed once. Under 7% of the sample comes from the top ten. The sample taken for sequencing was peripheral blood. All receptors derive from a man aged 60 to 75 who had recovered from COVID-19.

The chain uses TRBV2 and TRBJ1-4; the D gene is possibly TRBD1 (5 bases). V gave up 7 bases and J gave up 0 bases, with 15 bases separating them. The CDR3 sequence is 16 residues long. The germline V gene encodes CDR1 SNHLY and CDR2 FYNNEI. The CDR3 loop is CASTAMTVATNEKLFF. The CDR3 DNA reads as TGTGCCAGCACCGCGATGACAGTTGCAACTAATGAAAAACTGTTTTTT.

This sequence joins TRBV18 and TRBJ1-2; unclear D gene. The CDR3 consists of 14 residues. V gave up 0 bases and J gave up 6 bases, with 11 bases separating them. The V gene's germline CDR1 is KGHSH and CDR2 LQKENI. This CDR3 is CASSPPTGRDGYTF. In nucleotides, the CDR3 is TGTGCCAGCTCACCACCGACGGGGAGGGATGGCTACACCTTC.

V gene TRBV11-3 combines with J gene TRBJ1-1; D is undetermined. Germline CDR1 reads SGHNT; CDR2 reads YENEEA. V was clipped by 1 base and J by 6 bases, with 9 bases between them. The CDR3 totals 13 residues. The CDR3 reads CASSLGGSAEAFF. The CDR3 nucleotides are TGTGCCAGCAGCTTAGGAGGGAGCGCTGAAGCTTTCTTT.

The rearrangement uses TRBV5-5 and TRBJ1-4; D remains unclear. The CDR3 length is 13 residues. V was trimmed by 2 bases and J by 1 base, leaving 3 bases between them. The germline gives CDR1 SGHKS, CDR2 YYEKEE (reference sequence). CDR3 residues: CASSFGTNEKLFF. CDR3 coding DNA: TGTGCCAGCAGCTTCGGAACTAATGAAAAACTGTTTTTT. Full variable domain (outside the CDR3, taken from reference TRBV5-5 and TRBJ1-4): DAGVTQSPTHLIKTRGQQVTLRCSPISGHKSVSWYQQVLGQGPQFIFQYYEKEERGRGNFPDRFSARQFPNYSSELNVNALLLGDSALYLCASSFGTNEKLFFGSGTQLSVL.

In DNA form, the CDR3 reads TGTGCCAGCAGCTTAGCACAGGGTAACACCGGGGAGCTGTTTTTT. Translated, it gives CASSLAQGNTGELFF. The rearrangement uses TRBV7-2 and TRBJ2-2; possibly TRBD1 for D (6 bases). Germline CDR1 is SGHTA and CDR2 is FQGNSA. V was shortened by 0 bases and J by 2 bases, with 7 bases between the two germline ends. The CDR3 is 15 residues long.

The rearrangement uses TRBV3-1 (or the pseudogene TRBV3-2) and TRBJ2-1; possible D gene TRBD2, 5 bases. This CDR3 has 15 amino acids. The germline V gene encodes CDR1 LGHDT and CDR2 YNNKEL (reference sequence). V lost 0 bases and J lost 10, with 16 bases in between. The CDR3 nucleotides are TGTGCCAGCAGCCAAGATCGAGGGCGGAACAGCGAGCAGTTCTTC. Amino acid sequence: CASSQDRGRNSEQFF.

The rearrangement uses TRBV11-2 and TRBJ1-6; D is undetermined. Germline V gene sequence: CDR1 SGHAT, CDR2 FQNNGV. The CDR3 sequence is 16 residues long. V was trimmed by 0 bases and J by 9 bases, leaving 15 bases between them. The chain's CDR3 is CASSLERGIPSSPLHF. Here the CDR3 DNA reads TGTGCCAGCAGCTTAGAACGGGGTATTCCCTCTTCACCCCTCCACTTT.

The V and J genes are TRBV6-4 and TRBJ2-1; D gene unclear. CDR3 size: 13 residues. Trimming stripped 2 bases from V and 4 bases from J, with 6 bases between. Germline V gene data show CDR1 as MRHNA and CDR2 as SNTAGT. The CDR3 region has the DNA TGTGCCAGCAGTGACCGAGAATACAATGAGCAGTTCTTC. Its protein product is CASSDREYNEQFF.

With respect to this clone: Other DNA sequences within the sample encode an identical CDR3. This chain joins TRBV27 and TRBJ1-1, with D tentatively TRBD1 (5 bases). This CDR3 spans 13 amino acids. Germline V gene data show CDR1 as MNHEY and CDR2 as SMNVEV (reference sequence). The V gene lost 3 bases and the J gene lost 1 base, with 6 bases spanning the gap. The CDR3 coding sequence is TGTGCCAGCAGTTTTAGGGGGAACACTGAAGCTTTCTTT. Protein sequence: CASSFRGNTEAFF.

The V and J genes are TRBV5-1 and TRBJ2-2; TRBD2 agrees at 11 bases. The V and J ends lost 1 base and 6 bases, in that order; junction bases with no gene match: 11. The CDR3 loop spans 18 amino acids. CDR1 and CDR2 (germline): SGHRS, YFSETQ. CDR3 protein: CASSLMVSGGANSGELFF. CDR3 bases: TGCGCCAGCAGCTTGATGGTTAGCGGGGGGGCCAACTCCGGGGAGCTGTTTTTT.

The chain joins TRBV6-5 to TRBJ1-1; 7 bases map to TRBD1. This CDR3 region has 14 residues. V shed 4 bases and J 4 bases; nucleotides not matched to a gene: 6. Germline values: CDR1 MNHEY, CDR2 SVGAGI. CDR3 sequence reads: CASSSRTGPTEAFF. Written as DNA, the CDR3 is TGTGCCAGCAGTTCCCGGACAGGTCCCACTGAAGCTTTCTTT.

The CDR3 nucleotides read TGTGCCAGCAGCTTAAATGTTCGGGGCGAGCAGTACTTC. Translated: CASSLNVRGEQYF. This chain connects TRBV11-3 to TRBJ2-7, with D perhaps matching TRBD2 (5 bases). The CDR3 has 13 residues. V gave up 2 bases and J gave up 6 bases, with 11 bases separating them. CDR1 is SGHNT and CDR2 is YENEEA in the germline V gene.

This chain joins TRBV7-3 and TRBJ2-1; weak D call: TRBD2 (5 bases). Germline V gene lookup returns CDR1 SGHTA and CDR2 FQGTGA. V lost 4 bases and J lost 5, with 9 bases in between. The CDR3 runs to 13 residues. CDR3 loop: CASSYGLDNEQFF. DNA of the CDR3: TGTGCCAGCAGCTATGGACTCGACAATGAGCAGTTCTTC.

The chain couples TRBV30 to TRBJ2-1, with D maybe TRBD2 (7 bases). The CDR3 contains 15 residues. V shed 0 bases and J shed 5 bases, with 14 bases lying between them. Germline lookup yields CDR1 GTSNPN and CDR2 SVGIG (reference sequence). CDR3 protein: CAWSVWGGAHNEQFF. The CDR3 region has the DNA TGTGCCTGGAGTGTATGGGGGGGGGCCCACAATGAGCAGTTCTTC.

The chain is built from TRBV9 and TRBJ1-4, with a weak D call TRBD1 (6 bases). The ends were cut back, 3 bases at V and 3 bases at J, with 15 bases in the middle. CDR3 size: 16 residues. CDR1 is SGDLS, CDR2 YYNGEE, per germline. CDR3 DNA sequence: TGTGCCAGCAGCGACATACAGGGAATGTCTAATGAAAAACTGTTTTTT. It translates to CASSDIQGMSNEKLFF.

The chain has TRBV28 and TRBJ1-5, with 7 bases that match TRBD1. The CDR3 extends over 15 amino acids. V lost 2 bases, J lost 6 bases, and 7 bases stayed unmatched. Germline assignment: CDR1 MDHEN and CDR2 SYDVKM. This CDR3 reads CASSLNRGLGQPQHF. The DNA of the CDR3 is TGTGCCAGCAGTTTAAACAGGGGCTTGGGTCAGCCCCAGCATTTT. The variable domain in full, with the rest retrieved from reference TRBV28 and TRBJ1-5, is DVKVTQSSRYLVKRTGEKVFLECVQDMDHENMFWYRQDPGLGLRLIYFSYDVKMKEKGDIPEGYSVSREKKERFSLILESASTNQTSMYLCASSLNRGLGQPQHFGDGTRLSIL.

The CDR3 spells CASSLSGSEWVYEQYF. CDR3 in DNA: TGTGCCAGTAGTCTTAGCGGGAGCGAATGGGTCTACGAGCAGTACTTC. The gene calls are TRBV19 and TRBJ2-7, with TRBD2 matching over 9 bases. With 5 bases clipped from V and 3 bases from J, the junction kept 11 bases outside the gene matches. Germline loops: CDR1 LNHDA, CDR2 SQIVND (reference sequence). CDR3 length: 16 residues.

The rearrangement uses TRBV5-5 and TRBJ1-4; TRBD1 aligns across 7 bases. The CDR3 sequence is 14 residues long. The germline CDR1 and CDR2 sequences are SGHKS and YYEKEE (reference sequence). Losses at the gene ends were 4 bases for V and 4 bases for J; bases not matched to a gene: 4. In DNA, the CDR3 is TGTGCCAGCAGCCGGGACAGTTTTAATGAAAAACTGTTTTTT. This encodes CASSRDSFNEKLFF.

The V and J genes are TRBV18 and TRBJ1-2, with a tentative D call TRBD1 (6 bases). Trimming took off 0 bases at V and 5 bases at J, with 16 bases between the two ends. This CDR3 has 16 amino acids. Germline CDR1 reads KGHSH; CDR2 reads LQKENI. CDR3: CASSPPPGQLIYGYTF. CDR3 nucleotides: TGTGCCAGCTCACCACCGCCTGGACAGCTAATATATGGCTACACCTTC.

Only a few counts were recorded for this clone. J is TRBJ2-2 and V is TRBV7-9, with TRBD2 matching over 8 bases. The CDR3 totals 16 residues. Germline CDR1 and CDR2: SEHNR and FQNEAQ (reference sequence). The V segment lost 4 bases and the J segment 5 bases; nucleotides outside the gene matches: 9. CDR3 in DNA: TGTGCCAGCAGCTCCGGGACTAGGAGTCAAACCGGGGAGCTGTTTTTT. Protein product: CASSSGTRSQTGELFF.

The rearrangement links TRBV10-3 to TRBJ1-2; D is undetermined. The CDR3 length is 14 residues. The V gene's germline CDR1 is ENHRY and CDR2 SYGVKD. V was pared by 3 bases and J by 0 bases, with 8 bases between. The CDR3: CAISDRVSNYGYTF. The DNA for the CDR3 is TGTGCCATCAGTGACCGGGTTTCTAACTATGGCTACACCTTC.

The chain combines TRBV19 with TRBJ2-5, with 8 bases lining up with TRBD1. The CDR3 runs to 15 residues. After removal of 4 bases from V and 5 bases from J, the junction contained 9 bases not matched to a gene. Germline V gene sequence: CDR1 LNHDA, CDR2 SQIVND (reference sequence). DNA for the CDR3: TGTGCCAGTAGTACGGCCAGGGGGCGCGCGGAGACCCAGTACTTC. Translation: CASSTARGRAETQYF.

V is TRBV6-2 or TRBV6-3 and J is TRBJ1-2; no definite D call. The V gene's germline CDR1 is MNHEY and CDR2 SVGEGT. The CDR3 is 12 residues long. Between the trimmed V and J ends, which lost 6 bases and 5 bases, there was a span of 10 bases. CDR3 DNA sequence: TGTGCCAGCAGCAACGCGAGGTATGGCTACACCTTC. Amino acids: CASSNARYGYTF.

This chain connects TRBV7-8 to TRBJ2-7; 8 bases agree with TRBD2. This CDR3 comprises 13 residues. The junction had 9 bases not matched to a gene; V was cut back by 8 bases and J by 6 bases. Germline values: CDR1 SGHVS, CDR2 FQNEAQ. CDR3 in amino acids: CASLKRESGEQYF. In DNA, the CDR3 is TGTGCCAGCCTCAAGCGGGAGTCGGGCGAGCAGTACTTC.

V usage is TRBV5-1 and J usage is TRBJ1-1; D not certain. The CDR3 covers 14 residues. The germline V gene has CDR1 SGHRS and CDR2 YFSETQ. Trimming stripped 2 bases from V and 3 bases from J, with 11 bases between. CDR3 bases: TGCGCCAGCAGCTTATCCGGTTCTGACACTGAAGCTTTCTTT. This codes for CASSLSGSDTEAFF.

In its sample, this clone was seen once. J is TRBJ1-1 and V is TRBV5-1, with a weak D call TRBD1 (5 bases). Germline assignment: CDR1 SGHRS and CDR2 YFSETQ. V lost 4 bases to trimming and J lost 5 bases, with 12 bases between them. The CDR3 runs to 13 residues. CDR3 sequence (DNA): TGCGCCAGCAGCCTACACGGGGGGACTGAAGCTTTCTTT. This translates into CASSLHGGTEAFF.

V usage is TRBV9 and J usage is TRBJ2-7; 14 bases fit TRBD2. CDR1 and CDR2 (germline): SGDLS, YYNGEE. CDR3 length: 15 amino acids. V lost 4 bases to trimming and J lost 4 bases; unmatched junction nucleotides: 4. The CDR3 is CASSPGLAGVYEQYF. The CDR3 DNA follows: TGTGCCAGCAGCCCGGGACTAGCGGGAGTGTACGAGCAGTACTTC.

V is TRBV10-3 and J is TRBJ1-1; D is ambiguous. CDR1 ENHRY and CDR2 SYGVKD come from the germline V gene. The CDR3 has 14 residues. Trimming left V 5 bases short and J 2 bases short, with 12 bases between. The CDR3 DNA follows: TGTGCCATCAGTAGAAGGACGGGAAACACTGAAGCTTTCTTT. Translation: CAISRRTGNTEAFF.